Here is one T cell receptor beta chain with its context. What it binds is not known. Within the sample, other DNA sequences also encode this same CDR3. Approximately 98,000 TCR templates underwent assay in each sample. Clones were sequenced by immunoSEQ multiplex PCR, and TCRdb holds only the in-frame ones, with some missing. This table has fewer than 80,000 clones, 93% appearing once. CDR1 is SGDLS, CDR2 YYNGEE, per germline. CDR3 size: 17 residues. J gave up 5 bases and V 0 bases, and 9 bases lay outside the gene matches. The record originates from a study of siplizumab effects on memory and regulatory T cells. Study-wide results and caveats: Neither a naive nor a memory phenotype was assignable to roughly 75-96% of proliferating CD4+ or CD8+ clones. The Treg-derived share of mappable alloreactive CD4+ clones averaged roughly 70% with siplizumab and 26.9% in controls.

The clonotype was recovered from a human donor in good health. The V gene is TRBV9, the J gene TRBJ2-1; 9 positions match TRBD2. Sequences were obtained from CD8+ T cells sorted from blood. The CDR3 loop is CASSVEGGGGVNNEQFF. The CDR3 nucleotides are TGTGCCAGCAGCGTAGAGGGGGGCGGGGGGGTAAACAATGAGCAGTTCTTC.